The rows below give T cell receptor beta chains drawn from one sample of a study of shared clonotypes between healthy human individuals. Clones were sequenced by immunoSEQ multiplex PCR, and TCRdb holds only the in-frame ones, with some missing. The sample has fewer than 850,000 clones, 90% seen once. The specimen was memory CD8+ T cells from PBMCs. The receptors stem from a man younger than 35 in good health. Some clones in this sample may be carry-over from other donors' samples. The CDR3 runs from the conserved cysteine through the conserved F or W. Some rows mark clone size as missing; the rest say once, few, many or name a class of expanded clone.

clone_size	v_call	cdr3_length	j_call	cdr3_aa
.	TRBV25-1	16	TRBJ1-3	CASSESTGFFGNTIYF
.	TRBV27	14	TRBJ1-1	CASSFSRTYTEAFF
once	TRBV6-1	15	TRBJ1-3	CASLEGTVSGNTIYF
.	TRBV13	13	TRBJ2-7	CASSPAGIHEQYF
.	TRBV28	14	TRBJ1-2	CASSSDRDYDGYTF
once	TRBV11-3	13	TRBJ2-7	CASSLSGGDEQYF
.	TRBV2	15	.	CASSEAWGGSYEQYF
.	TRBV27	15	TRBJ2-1	CASSLSQGAGNEQFF
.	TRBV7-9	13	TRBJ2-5	CASSLDRTETQYF
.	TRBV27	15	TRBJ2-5	CASSLGTPTAETQYF
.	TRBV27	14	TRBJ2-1	CASSFRDWDNEQFF
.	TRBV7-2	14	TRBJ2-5	CASTPSPYQETQYF
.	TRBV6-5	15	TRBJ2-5	CASSYGGAAEETQYF
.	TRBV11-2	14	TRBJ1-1	CASSLILGDTEAFF
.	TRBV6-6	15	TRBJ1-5	CASSYEGFRNQPQHF
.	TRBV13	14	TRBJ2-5	CASSLGGRKETQYF
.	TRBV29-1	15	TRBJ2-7	CSVELNSGTSYEQYF
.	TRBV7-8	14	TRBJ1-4	CASSKDRMGEKLFF
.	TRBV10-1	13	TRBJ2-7	CASSEAVGDEQYF
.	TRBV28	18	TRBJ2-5	CASSLGFRTSGMVETQYF
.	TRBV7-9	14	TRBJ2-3	CASSLLGKGDTQYF
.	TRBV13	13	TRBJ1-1	CASTQGGGTEAFF
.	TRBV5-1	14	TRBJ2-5	CASSLDWTQETQYF
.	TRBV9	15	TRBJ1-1	CASSPRGNMNTEAFF
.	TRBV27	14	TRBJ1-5	CASSDFGDNQPQHF
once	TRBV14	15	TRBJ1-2	CASSQGAGSVYGYTF
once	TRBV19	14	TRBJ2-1	CASRPGLNYNEQFF
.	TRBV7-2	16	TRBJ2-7	CASSPALVAGGYEQYF
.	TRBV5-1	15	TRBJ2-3	CASSENTGYTDTQYF
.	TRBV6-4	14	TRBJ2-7	CAPECGMRYYEQYF
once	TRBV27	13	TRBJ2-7	CASSLDGPYEQYF
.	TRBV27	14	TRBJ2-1	CASSFHSPYNEQFF
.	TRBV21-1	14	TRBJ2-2	CASSEGLRTGELFF
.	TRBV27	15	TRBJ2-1	CASSLGTGPYNEQFF
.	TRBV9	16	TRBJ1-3	CASSGERGTTGNTIYF
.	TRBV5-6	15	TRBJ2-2	CASSLGGLNTGELFF
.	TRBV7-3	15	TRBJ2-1	CASSLGAGVNNEQFF
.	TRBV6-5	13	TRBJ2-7	CASSYSNSYEQYF
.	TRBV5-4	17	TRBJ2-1	CASSSRQGKHSYNEQFF
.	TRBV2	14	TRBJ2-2	CASSEFSFTGELFF
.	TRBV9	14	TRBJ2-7	CASSANFYSYEQYF
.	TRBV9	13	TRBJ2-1	CASSVHAYNEQFF
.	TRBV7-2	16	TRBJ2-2	CASSPSGREPTGELFF
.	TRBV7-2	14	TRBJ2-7	CASRLRDRSYEQYF